These T cell receptor beta chains were read from a single sample in a study. TCRdb fed the 5' RACE reads into MiXCR, producing one record per CDR3 protein. The sample includes 55,000 to 75,000 distinct CDR3 sequences, under 35% of them seen just once. The sequencing sample was made of tumor-infiltrating naive CD4+ T cells sorted from the breast tumor. The receptor set was obtained from a female donor with breast cancer. The CDR3 runs from the conserved cysteine through the conserved F or W. The D gene is left open where the match is weak. Clone size is stated in some rows and not others, as once, few, many or a class when expanded.

d_gene,len,abundance,j_gene,v_gene,CDR3aa,CDR3nt
-,15,-,TRBJ1-1,TRBV7-9,CASSRGGASNTEAFF,TGTGCCAGCAGCCGCGGGGGGGCCAGCAACACTGAAGCTTTCTTT
-,15,-,TRBJ2-3,TRBV27,CASSSMGGRTDTQYF,TGTGCCAGCAGTTCAATGGGGGGTAGGACAGATACGCAGTATTTT
-,15,-,TRBJ2-1,TRBV5-1,CASSGSLGHVNEQFF,TGCGCCAGCAGCGGTTCTCTCGGGCATGTGAATGAGCAGTTCTTC
-,11,few,TRBJ2-1,TRBV27,CASSFGNEQFF,TGTGCCAGCAGTTTTGGAAATGAGCAGTTCTTC
-,15,-,TRBJ2-1,TRBV11-2,CASRRTGSSYSEQFF,TGTGCCAGCAGACGTACCGGGAGCTCCTACAGTGAGCAGTTCTTC
-,13,few,TRBJ1-1,TRBV6-5,CASSYGGGTEAFF,TGTGCCAGCAGTTACGGTGGAGGCACTGAAGCTTTCTTT
TRBD2,19,many,TRBJ2-7,TRBV28,CASSLGRLAGGMSSYEQYF,TGTGCCAGCAGTTTAGGGAGACTAGCGGGAGGAATGTCGTCCTACGAGCAGTACTTC
-,14,-,TRBJ1-1,TRBV7-2,CASTRGFPNTEAFF,TGTGCCAGCACCCGCGGGTTTCCGAACACTGAAGCTTTCTTT
-,13,few,TRBJ1-2,TRBV20-1,CSARHDPNYGYTF,TGCAGTGCTCGCCACGATCCTAACTATGGCTACACCTTC
TRBD1,16,many,TRBJ1-4,TRBV6-2/TRBV6-3,CASSYRPGGAAEKLFF,TGTGCCAGCAGTTATCGTCCAGGGGGCGCGGCAGAAAAACTGTTTTTT
-,13,few,TRBJ2-7,TRBV6-1,CASNRGLAYEQYF,TGTGCCAGTAACCGGGGGCTAGCCTACGAGCAGTACTTC
TRBD1,14,-,TRBJ2-7,TRBV5-6,CASSFLGQGNEQYF,TGTGCCAGCAGCTTTCTCGGACAGGGCAACGAGCAGTACTTC
TRBD1,14,many,TRBJ2-3,TRBV5-1,CASSLGQGPDTQYF,TGCGCCAGCAGCCTGGGACAGGGCCCAGATACGCAGTATTTT
TRBD2,14,-,TRBJ2-1,TRBV27,CASSTSVIDNEQFF,TGTGCCAGCTCCACTAGCGTCATCGACAATGAGCAGTTCTTC
-,16,-,TRBJ1-1,TRBV5-1,CASSLGQVFMNTEAFF,TGCGCCAGCAGCTTGGGACAGGTATTCATGAACACTGAAGCTTTCTTT
-,13,few,TRBJ2-2,TRBV18,CASSPQGEKELFF,TGTGCCAGCTCACCACAGGGAGAAAAGGAGCTGTTTTTT
-,14,-,TRBJ2-3,TRBV5-6,CASSFLGSTDTRYF,TGTGCCAGCAGCTTCTTGGGCAGCACAGATACGCGGTATTTT
TRBD2,17,once,TRBJ2-5,TRBV20-1,CSARDPRGGGREETQYF,TGCAGTGCTAGGGATCCTCGGGGTGGCGGGAGGGAAGAGACCCAGTACTTC
-,14,-,TRBJ2-7,TRBV5-1,CASSKRAGTYEQYF,TGCGCCAGCAGCAAGAGGGCAGGGACCTACGAGCAGTACTTC
-,12,many,TRBJ1-2,TRBV7-3,CASSSTNYGYTF,TGTGCCAGCAGCTCCACGAACTATGGCTACACCTTC
TRBD2,16,many,TRBJ2-1,TRBV5-1,CASSWERGPSYNEQFF,TGCGCCAGCAGCTGGGAGCGGGGCCCCTCCTACAATGAGCAGTTCTTC
-,12,many,TRBJ2-7,TRBV29-1,CSVASNSYEQYF,TGCAGCGTGGCGTCGAACTCCTACGAGCAGTACTTC
TRBD2,14,many,TRBJ2-1,TRBV20-1,CSAPTSGGNNEQFF,TGCAGTGCCCCGACTAGCGGGGGGAACAATGAGCAGTTCTTC
-,13,few,TRBJ1-5,TRBV24-1,CATSQGTSQPQHF,TGTGCCACCAGCCAGGGTACGTCTCAGCCCCAGCATTTT
-,14,-,TRBJ2-7,TRBV6-6,CASKETIDSYELYF,TGTGCCAGCAAGGAGACAATCGACTCGTACGAGCTGTACTTC
-,15,-,TRBJ2-6,TRBV5-1,CASSPRLYGANVLTF,TGCGCCAGCAGCCCTAGACTGTACGGGGCCAACGTCCTGACTTTC
-,15,many,TRBJ2-7,TRBV5-1,CASSSAPDGLYEQYF,TGCGCCAGCAGCTCCGCCCCGGACGGACTATACGAGCAGTACTTC
-,14,-,TRBJ1-1,TRBV7-9,CASSRRGTWTEAFF,TGTGCCAGCAGCCGCCGGGGGACTTGGACTGAAGCTTTCTTT
-,14,many,TRBJ1-1,TRBV7-2,CASSFPMEDTEAFF,TGTGCCAGCAGCTTTCCCATGGAGGACACTGAAGCTTTCTTT